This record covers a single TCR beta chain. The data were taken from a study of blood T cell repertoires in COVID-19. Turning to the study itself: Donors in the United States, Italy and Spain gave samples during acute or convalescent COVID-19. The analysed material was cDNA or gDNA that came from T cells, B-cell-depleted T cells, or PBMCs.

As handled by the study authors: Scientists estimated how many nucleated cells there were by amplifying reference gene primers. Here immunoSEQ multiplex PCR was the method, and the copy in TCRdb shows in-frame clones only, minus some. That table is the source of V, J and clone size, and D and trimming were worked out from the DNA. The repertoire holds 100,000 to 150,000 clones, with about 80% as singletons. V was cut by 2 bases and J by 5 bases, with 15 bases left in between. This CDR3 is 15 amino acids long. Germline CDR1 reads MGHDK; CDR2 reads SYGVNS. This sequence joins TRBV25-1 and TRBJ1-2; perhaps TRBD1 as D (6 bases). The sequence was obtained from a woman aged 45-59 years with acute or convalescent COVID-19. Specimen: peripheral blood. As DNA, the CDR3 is TGTGCCAGCAGTGAAATGGTAGGGGGTTCTTATGGCTACACCTTC. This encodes CASSEMVGGSYGYTF.